The rows below give T cell receptor beta chains drawn from one sample of a study of Tregs in tolerant kidney transplant recipients. The table came from immunoSEQ multiplex PCR; TCRdb's copy has only in-frame clones and leaves some out. The repertoire holds some 65,000 clones, with 84% as singletons. Sequencing input: CD4+ T cells from blood. The receptors derive from a human donor in good health. CDR3s include the opening cysteine and the closing phenylalanine or tryptophan. The D gene is left open where the match is weak. Some rows have no size entry. The others give once, few or many, or a class for an expanded clone.

d_gene: .
abundance: once
v_gene: TRBV11-3
len: 17
j_gene: TRBJ2-2
CDR3nt: TGTGCCAGCAGCTTGAGGTTACTTAATCCCTCTACCGGGGAGCTGTTTTTT
CDR3aa: CASSLRLLNPSTGELFF

d_gene: .
abundance: .
v_gene: TRBV21-1
len: 13
j_gene: TRBJ2-7
CDR3nt: TGTGCCAGCAGCTCCCCGGCGGGTCTCGAGCAGTACTTC
CDR3aa: CASSSPAGLEQYF

d_gene: .
abundance: .
v_gene: TRBV7-6
len: 15
j_gene: TRBJ2-5
CDR3nt: TGTGCCAGCAGCTTAGGGGGCCTCGCAGTAGAGACCCAGTACTTC
CDR3aa: CASSLGGLAVETQYF

d_gene: TRBD2
abundance: .
v_gene: TRBV2
len: 17
j_gene: TRBJ2-1
CDR3nt: TGTGCCAGTCGCTTCGGGGCTAGCGGATCCTCCTACAATGAGCAGTTCTTC
CDR3aa: CASRFGASGSSYNEQFF

d_gene: .
abundance: .
v_gene: TRBV2
len: 13
j_gene: TRBJ1-5
CDR3nt: TGTGCCAGCAGTGGAGGGAGCGATCAGCCCCAGCATTTT
CDR3aa: CASSGGSDQPQHF

d_gene: .
abundance: many
v_gene: TRBV29-1
len: 12
j_gene: TRBJ1-5
CDR3nt: TGCAGCGTTCAGATTAGTAATCAGCCCCAGCATTTT
CDR3aa: CSVQISNQPQHF

d_gene: TRBD1
abundance: few
v_gene: TRBV5-1
len: 15
j_gene: TRBJ1-5
CDR3nt: TGCGCCAGCAGGGCCAAAACAGGGGAGGATCAGCCCCAGCATTTT
CDR3aa: CASRAKTGEDQPQHF

d_gene: .
abundance: .
v_gene: TRBV28
len: 15
j_gene: TRBJ2-5
CDR3nt: TGTGCCAGCAGTTCCTGGGGGGCAGGGGAAGAGACCCAGTACTTC
CDR3aa: CASSSWGAGEETQYF

d_gene: TRBD1
abundance: .
v_gene: TRBV5-1
len: 15
j_gene: TRBJ2-7
CDR3nt: TGCGCCAGCAGCTTGGAGACAGGGGTAGCTTACGAGCAGTACTTC
CDR3aa: CASSLETGVAYEQYF

d_gene: TRBD1
abundance: .
v_gene: TRBV6-4
len: 14
j_gene: TRBJ2-5
CDR3nt: TGTGCCAGCAGGGGTCAGGGGGCCATAGAGACCCAGTACTTC
CDR3aa: CASRGQGAIETQYF

d_gene: .
abundance: .
v_gene: TRBV27
len: 13
j_gene: TRBJ1-6
CDR3nt: TGTGCCAGCAGGGCGCCCAATAATTCACCCCTCCACTTT
CDR3aa: CASRAPNNSPLHF

d_gene: .
abundance: .
v_gene: TRBV7-6
len: 19
j_gene: TRBJ1-3
CDR3nt: TGTGCCAGCAGCTTCAAACCCTTAACTACAGTGCGCTCTGGAAACACCATATATTTT
CDR3aa: CASSFKPLTTVRSGNTIYF

d_gene: .
abundance: .
v_gene: TRBV15
len: 16
j_gene: TRBJ1-1
CDR3nt: TGTGCCACCAATACCCTGAAACAAGGGGCGGCGACTGAAGCTTTCTTT
CDR3aa: CATNTLKQGAATEAFF

d_gene: .
abundance: .
v_gene: TRBV10-2
len: 11
j_gene: TRBJ2-3
CDR3nt: TGCGCCAGCGCCCTTCTGGATACGCAGTATTTT
CDR3aa: CASALLDTQYF

d_gene: .
abundance: .
v_gene: TRBV9
len: 12
j_gene: TRBJ2-3
CDR3nt: TGTGCCGGACCTTGCAGGGAAGGCACGCAGTATTTT
CDR3aa: CAGPCREGTQYF

d_gene: TRBD1
abundance: once
v_gene: TRBV5-1
len: 14
j_gene: TRBJ2-7
CDR3nt: TGCGCCAGCAGCCCGACAGGGGGAGCCTACGAGCAGTACTTC
CDR3aa: CASSPTGGAYEQYF

d_gene: TRBD1
abundance: .
v_gene: TRBV11-2
len: 15
j_gene: TRBJ1-2
CDR3nt: TGTGCCAGCAGCTTAGGGACAGGGGGCGGCGAAGGCTACACCTTC
CDR3aa: CASSLGTGGGEGYTF

d_gene: TRBD2
abundance: .
v_gene: TRBV7-2
len: 15
j_gene: TRBJ2-1
CDR3nt: TGTGCCAGCAGCTTATACGGCGGGGGGCCAAATGAGCAGTTCTTC
CDR3aa: CASSLYGGGPNEQFF

d_gene: .
abundance: .
v_gene: TRBV7-2
len: 14
j_gene: TRBJ2-2
CDR3nt: TGTGCCAGCAGCTGGGCCCGTGGGGCCGGGGAGCTGTTTTTT
CDR3aa: CASSWARGAGELFF

d_gene: .
abundance: once
v_gene: TRBV7-2
len: 13
j_gene: TRBJ1-1
CDR3nt: TGTGCCAGCAGCCGTAACAGGGACGCTGAAGCTTTCTTT
CDR3aa: CASSRNRDAEAFF